The source of this T cell receptor (beta chain) is a study of T-cell reconstitution after alpha-beta-depleted transplantation in children. This sample's TCRbeta library carried unique molecular identifier barcodes. TCRdb ran MiXCR on the PCR reads and lists one entry per CDR3 protein. The sample lists fewer than 750,000 distinct CDR3 sequences; 20% to 25% were seen once. This clonotype came up a few times. The target antigen is unknown. Study results and limitations: T cells produced anew were the main source of T-cell counts and diversity one year after transplant. Two months or so post-transplant, alpha-beta T cells reportedly derived from several hundred expanded graft clones. Day-60 TCRbeta diversity that was high in some patients was derived from surviving recipient T cells and thymic progenitors.

The germline CDR1 and CDR2 sequences are SGHRS and YFSETQ. The CDR3 contains 13 residues. Deletions cut 4 bases from V and 1 base from J, with 8 bases between. The TCR was taken from a boy younger than two who had a stem cell transplant for acute myeloid leukemia, so the T cells may come from the graft donor. This rearrangement joins TRBV5-1 to TRBJ1-1, with D uncertain. Source: PBMCs, mostly from graft donor cells, taken 360 days after TCRalphabeta/CD19-depleted stem cell transplant. The CDR3 protein is CASSVQSNTEAFF. The CDR3 region has the DNA TGCGCCAGCAGCGTACAGTCGAACACTGAAGCTTTCTTT.